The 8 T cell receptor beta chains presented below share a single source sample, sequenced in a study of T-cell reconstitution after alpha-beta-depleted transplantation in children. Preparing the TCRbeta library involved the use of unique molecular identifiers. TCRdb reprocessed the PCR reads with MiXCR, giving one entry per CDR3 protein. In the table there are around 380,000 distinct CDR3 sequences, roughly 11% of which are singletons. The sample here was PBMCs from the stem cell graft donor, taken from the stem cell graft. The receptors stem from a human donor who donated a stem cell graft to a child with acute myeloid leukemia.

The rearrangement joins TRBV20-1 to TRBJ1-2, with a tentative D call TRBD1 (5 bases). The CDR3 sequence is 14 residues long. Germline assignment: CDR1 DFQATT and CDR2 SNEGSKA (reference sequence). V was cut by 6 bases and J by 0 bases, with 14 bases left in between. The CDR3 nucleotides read TGCAGTGCCCCCCTCGGACAAGCTAACTATGGCTACACCTTC. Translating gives CSAPLGQANYGYTF.

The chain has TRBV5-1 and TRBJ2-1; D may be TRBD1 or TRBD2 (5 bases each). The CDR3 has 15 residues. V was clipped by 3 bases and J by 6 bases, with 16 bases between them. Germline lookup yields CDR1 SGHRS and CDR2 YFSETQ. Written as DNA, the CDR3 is TGCGCCAGCAGCTCGACGGGACCTCCTATCAATGAGCAGTTCTTC. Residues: CASSSTGPPINEQFF.

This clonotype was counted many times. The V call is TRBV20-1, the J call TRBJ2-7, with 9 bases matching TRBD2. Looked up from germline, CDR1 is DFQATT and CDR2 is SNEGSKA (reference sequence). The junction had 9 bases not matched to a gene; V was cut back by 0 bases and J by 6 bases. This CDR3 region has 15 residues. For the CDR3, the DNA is TGCAGTGCTAGAGATCTTTTAGCGGGAGTTAGCGAGCAGTACTTC. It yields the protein CSARDLLAGVSEQYF.

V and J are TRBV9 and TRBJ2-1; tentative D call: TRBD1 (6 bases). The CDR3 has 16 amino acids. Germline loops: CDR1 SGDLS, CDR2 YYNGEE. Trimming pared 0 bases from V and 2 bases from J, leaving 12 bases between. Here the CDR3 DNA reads TGTGCCAGCAGCGTAGATACAGGGACGACCTACAATGAGCAGTTCTTC. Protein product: CASSVDTGTTYNEQFF.

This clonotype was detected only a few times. For the CDR3, the DNA is TGCGCCAGCAGTCCCGGGACTGGGGATAGGGAGCAGTTCTTC. Protein: CASSPGTGDREQFF. This chain connects TRBV4-1 to TRBJ2-1; a possible D gene is TRBD2 (6 bases). The CDR3 has 14 amino acids. The germline CDR1 and CDR2 sequences are MGHRA and YSYEKL. V was shortened by 6 bases and J by 10 bases, with 19 bases between the two germline ends.

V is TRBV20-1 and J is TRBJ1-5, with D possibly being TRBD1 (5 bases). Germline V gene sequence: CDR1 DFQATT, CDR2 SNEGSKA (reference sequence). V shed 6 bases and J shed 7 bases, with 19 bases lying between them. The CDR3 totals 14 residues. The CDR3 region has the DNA TGCAGTGCCCCGACCCAGGGTGAGGAACAGCCCCAGCATTTT. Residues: CSAPTQGEEQPQHF.

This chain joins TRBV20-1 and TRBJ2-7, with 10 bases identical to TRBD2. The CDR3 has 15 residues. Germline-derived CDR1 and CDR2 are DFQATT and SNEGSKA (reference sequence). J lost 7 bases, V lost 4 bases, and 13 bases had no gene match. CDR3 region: CSAMRRAGGPWEQYF. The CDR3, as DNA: TGCAGTGCTATGCGACGAGCGGGAGGGCCGTGGGAGCAGTACTTC.

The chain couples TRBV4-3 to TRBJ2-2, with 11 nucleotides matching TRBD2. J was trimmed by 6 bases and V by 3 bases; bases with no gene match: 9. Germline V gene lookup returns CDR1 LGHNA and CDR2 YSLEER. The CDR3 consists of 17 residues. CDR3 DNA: TGCGCCAGCAGCCACGATCGACTAGCGGGGAAGGCCGGGGAGCTGTTTTTT. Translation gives CASSHDRLAGKAGELFF.